The 7 T cell receptor beta chains reported below all come from one sample, sequenced in a study of T-cell reconstitution after alpha-beta-depleted transplantation in children. TCRbeta library preparation incorporated unique molecular identifiers. TCRdb redid the calling of the PCR reads with MiXCR, one entry per CDR3 protein. The repertoire holds about 980,000 distinct CDR3 sequences, with about 29% as singletons. The material sequenced was PBMCs, mostly from graft donor cells, taken 360 days after TCRalphabeta/CD19-depleted stem cell transplant. These receptors were collected from a boy younger than two who had a stem cell transplant for SCID, so the T cells may come from the graft donor.

This chain connects TRBV2 to TRBJ2-5; 10 nucleotides match TRBD1. This CDR3 is 15 amino acids long. J gave up 5 bases and V 7 bases, and 10 bases lay outside the gene matches. Germline CDR1 is SNHLY and CDR2 is FYNNEI. The CDR3 is CASKWTGGKVETQYF. CDR3 coding DNA: TGTGCCAGCAAATGGACAGGGGGTAAAGTGGAGACCCAGTACTTC.

This chain links TRBV11-2 with TRBJ2-5, with a possible D match to TRBD2 (6 bases). The V gene's germline CDR1 is SGHAT and CDR2 FQNNGV. V was shortened by 5 bases and J by 1 base, with 23 bases between the two germline ends. This CDR3 comprises 18 residues. For the CDR3, the DNA is TGTGCCAGCAGCCAAGGACCCGGGACTCGCGGTCCCCAAGAGACCCAGTACTTC. It codes for CASSQGPGTRGPQETQYF.

This clonotype has only a few counts. The DNA of the CDR3 is TGTGCCAGCAGTTCCAGGACATCCCAAGAGACCCAGTACTTC. This encodes CASSSRTSQETQYF. This chain links TRBV28 with TRBJ2-5; possibly TRBD1 for D (5 bases). V was pared by 4 bases and J by 1 base, with 10 bases between. The CDR3 is 14 amino acids. Germline V gives CDR1 MDHEN, CDR2 SYDVKM.

The CDR3 is CASSLGPSVRTQYF. For the CDR3, the DNA is TGTGCCAGCAGCTTAGGCCCGAGCGTACGGACCCAGTACTTC. The V call is TRBV7-2, the J call TRBJ2-5; D gene uncertain. CDR1 and CDR2 (germline): SGHTA, FQGNSA. This CDR3 comprises 14 residues. The V gene lost 1 base and the J gene lost 7 bases, with 13 bases spanning the gap.

The chain combines TRBV5-1 with TRBJ2-3, with a weak D call TRBD2 (6 bases). This CDR3 comprises 15 residues. V was pared by 2 bases and J by 2 bases, with 12 bases between. Looked up from germline, CDR1 is SGHRS and CDR2 is YFSETQ. In DNA, the CDR3 is TGCGCCAGCAGCTTTACCGGGGGAGACACAGATACGCAGTATTTT. Its protein product is CASSFTGGDTDTQYF. Filled out from reference TRBV5-1 and TRBJ2-3, the complete variable domain reads KAGVTQTPRYLIKTRGQQVTLSCSPISGHRSVSWYQQTPGQGLQFLFEYFSETQRNKGNFPGRFSGRQFSNSRSEMNVSTLELGDSALYLCASSFTGGDTDTQYFGPGTRLTVL.

This clonotype was counted only a few times. The rearrangement joins TRBV9 to TRBJ2-1; 10 bases align to TRBD2. V dropped 4 bases and J dropped 12; count of bases not matched to a gene: 16. Germline CDR1 is SGDLS and CDR2 is YYNGEE. The CDR3 is made up of 16 amino acids. The CDR3 region has the DNA TGTGCCAGCAGCCCCAGTCAGCGGGGGGGCCAGGGGGTGCAGTTCTTC. It specifies CASSPSQRGGQGVQFF.

The gene calls are TRBV12-3 or TRBV12-4 and TRBJ2-5; no clear D. With 1 base removed from V and 3 bases from J, the gap between germline ends came to 15 bases. CDR3 length equals 16 residues. In DNA, the CDR3 is TGTGCCAGCAGTTTAGTTCAAGGGCAGAGTAAAGAGACCCAGTACTTC. It encodes CASSLVQGQSKETQYF.